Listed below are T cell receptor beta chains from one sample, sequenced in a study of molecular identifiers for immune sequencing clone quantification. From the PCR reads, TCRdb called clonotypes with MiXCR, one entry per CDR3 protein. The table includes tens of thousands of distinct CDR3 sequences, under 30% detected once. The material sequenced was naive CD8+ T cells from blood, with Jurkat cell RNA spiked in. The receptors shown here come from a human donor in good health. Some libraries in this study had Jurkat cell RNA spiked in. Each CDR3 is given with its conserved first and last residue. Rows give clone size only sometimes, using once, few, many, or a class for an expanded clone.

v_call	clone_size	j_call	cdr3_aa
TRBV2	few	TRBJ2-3	CASSSTPTGSSTDTQYF
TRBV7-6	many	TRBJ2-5	CASRGYNQETQYF
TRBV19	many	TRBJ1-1	CASSVLQGGKDTEAFF
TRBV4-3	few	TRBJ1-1	CASSPTRGRGTEAFF
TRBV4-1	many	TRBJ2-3	CASSQDQLSGPTDTQYF
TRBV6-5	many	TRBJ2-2	CASSYYSGELFF
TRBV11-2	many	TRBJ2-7	CASSLSSGYEQYF
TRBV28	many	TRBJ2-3	CASTPGFGVWGTDTQYF
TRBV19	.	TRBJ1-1	CASSTPAYDGGEAFF
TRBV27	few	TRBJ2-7	CASSAGLAWRYEQYF
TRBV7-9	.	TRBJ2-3	CASSQDLAGRTLHTQYF
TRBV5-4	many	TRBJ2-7	CASMGQGASEQYF
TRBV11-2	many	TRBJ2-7	CASSLTRDQQYF
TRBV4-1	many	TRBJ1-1	CASSQAPGHLNTEAFF
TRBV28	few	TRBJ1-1	CASVWDRLNTEAFF
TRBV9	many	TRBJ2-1	CASSVDTNEQFF
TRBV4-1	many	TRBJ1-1	CASRSTGDTEAFF
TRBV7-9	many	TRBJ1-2	CASSFVDNYGYTF
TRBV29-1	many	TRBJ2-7	CSVMGSGRREQYF
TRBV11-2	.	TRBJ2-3	CASSLDQIDGSSTDTQNF
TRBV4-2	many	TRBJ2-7	CASSQDRFPLGEQYF
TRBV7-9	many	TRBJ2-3	CASSSLQPSGSESTDTQYF
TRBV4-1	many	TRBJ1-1	CASSQATGVRTEAFF
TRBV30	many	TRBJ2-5	CAWSGTGAQETQYF
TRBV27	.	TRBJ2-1	CASSLGPLSWFF
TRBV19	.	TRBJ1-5	CATTGTGGSLQHF
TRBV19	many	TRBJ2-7	CASSIRGRSYEQYF
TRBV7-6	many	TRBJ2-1	CASRAGEGRMGSEQFF
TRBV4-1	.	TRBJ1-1	CASSQTRNTEAFF
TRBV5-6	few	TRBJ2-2	CASSFWTGGEQFF
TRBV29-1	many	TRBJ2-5	CSVETDKGAQYF
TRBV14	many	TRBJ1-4	CASSLDGTNEKLFF
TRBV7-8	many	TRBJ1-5	CASSLELEGDSSYSNQPQHF
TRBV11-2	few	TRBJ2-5	CASSLGTIPLKETQYF
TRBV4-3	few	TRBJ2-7	CASSQEGEGYGQYF
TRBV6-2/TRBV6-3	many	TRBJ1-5	CASSYSITSNQPQHF
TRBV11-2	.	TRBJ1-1	CASSLGADNTEAFF
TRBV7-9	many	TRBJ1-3	CASSQDRAGNTIYF
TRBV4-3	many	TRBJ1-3	CASSQDSRAGNTIYF
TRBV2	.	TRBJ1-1	CASSEFSVLNTEAFF
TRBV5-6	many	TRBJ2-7	CASSWGLVGSPEQYF
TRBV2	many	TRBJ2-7	CASSAGTGPSYEQYF
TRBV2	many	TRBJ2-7	CASSVLAGSYEQYF
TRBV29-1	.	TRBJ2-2	CSVEGGRAGELFF
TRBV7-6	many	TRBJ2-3	CACQVGFGTDTQYF
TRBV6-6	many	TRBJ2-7	CASTSWGVYEQYF
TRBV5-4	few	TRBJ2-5	CASSLGTSSVETQYF
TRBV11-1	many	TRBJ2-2	CASSLALNTGELFF
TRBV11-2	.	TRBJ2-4	CASSSAATPTNQYF
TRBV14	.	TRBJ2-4	CASSRVLASRTWNIQYF
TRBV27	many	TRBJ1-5	CASSSISVGQPQHF
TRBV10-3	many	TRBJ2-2	CAISVSGELFF
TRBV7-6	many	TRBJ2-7	CASSPGVSVEQYF